The present entry profiles one T cell receptor (beta chain) with its context. The authors' processing: Reference gene primer amplification gave nucleated cell count estimates. Some clones are missing from TCRdb's copy, which holds only in-frame ones; the method was immunoSEQ multiplex PCR. That table is the source of V, J and clone size, and D and trimming were worked out from the DNA. Among 140,000 or so clones listed, about 80% were seen once. V was trimmed by 0 bases and J by 4 bases, leaving 13 bases between them. CDR3 size: 15 residues. From germline, CDR1 is LGHNA and CDR2 YSLEER. This specimen belongs to a study of blood T cell repertoires in COVID-19. Study as a whole: Samples came from the United States, Italy and Spain, spanning acute and convalescent COVID-19. Sample material is recorded as cDNA or gDNA derived from T cells, B-cell-depleted T cells, or PBMCs.

The TCR sequence derives from a woman over 75 with acute or convalescent COVID-19. This chain links TRBV4-3 with TRBJ2-7; D possibly corresponds to TRBD2 (6 bases). Sequencing was carried out using peripheral blood. CDR3 in amino acids: CASSQDTLASYEQYF. The CDR3 region has the DNA TGCGCCAGCAGCCAAGATACCCTAGCGAGTTACGAGCAGTACTTC.